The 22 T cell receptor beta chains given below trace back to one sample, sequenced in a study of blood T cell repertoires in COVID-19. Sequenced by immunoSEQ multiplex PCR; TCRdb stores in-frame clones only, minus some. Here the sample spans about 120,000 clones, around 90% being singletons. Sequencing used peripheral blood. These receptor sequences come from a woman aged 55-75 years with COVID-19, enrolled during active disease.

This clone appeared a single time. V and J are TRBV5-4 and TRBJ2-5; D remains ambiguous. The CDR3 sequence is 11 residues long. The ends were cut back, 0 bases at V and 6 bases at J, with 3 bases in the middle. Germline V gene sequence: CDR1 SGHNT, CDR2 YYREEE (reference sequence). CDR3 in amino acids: CASSLGQTQYF. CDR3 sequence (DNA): TGTGCCAGCAGCTTGGGGCAGACCCAGTACTTC.

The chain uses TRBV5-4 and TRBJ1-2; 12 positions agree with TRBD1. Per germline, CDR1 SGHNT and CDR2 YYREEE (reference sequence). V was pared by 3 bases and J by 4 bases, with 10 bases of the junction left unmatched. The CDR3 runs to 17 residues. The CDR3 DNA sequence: TGTGCCAGCAGCTCATCCGGGACAGGGGGCAATGTCTATGGCTACACCTTC. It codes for CASSSSGTGGNVYGYTF.

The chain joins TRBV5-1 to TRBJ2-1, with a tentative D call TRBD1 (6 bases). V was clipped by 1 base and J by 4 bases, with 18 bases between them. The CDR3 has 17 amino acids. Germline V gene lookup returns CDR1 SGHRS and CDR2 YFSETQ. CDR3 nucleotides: TGCGCCAGCAGCTTGTCCGGGACACCCCTGGTGTACAATGAGCAGTTCTTC. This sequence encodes CASSLSGTPLVYNEQFF.

For the CDR3, the DNA is TGTGCCAGCAGCCCGCTTGGGGGCGCGAGATGGACTGAAGCTTTCTTT. Encoded protein: CASSPLGGARWTEAFF. This rearrangement joins TRBV7-2 to TRBJ1-1; D may be TRBD1 (6 bases). Germline V gene lookup returns CDR1 SGHTA and CDR2 FQGNSA. V gave up 5 bases and J gave up 5 bases, with 21 bases separating them. The CDR3 is 16 amino acids.

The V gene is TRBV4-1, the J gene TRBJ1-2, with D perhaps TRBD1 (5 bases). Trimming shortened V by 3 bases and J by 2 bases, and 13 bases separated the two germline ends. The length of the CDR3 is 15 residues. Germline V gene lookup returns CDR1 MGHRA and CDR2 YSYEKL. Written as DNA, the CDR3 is TGCGCCAGCAGCCAGCTTATTGACAGAAACTATGGCTACACCTTC. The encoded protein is CASSQLIDRNYGYTF.

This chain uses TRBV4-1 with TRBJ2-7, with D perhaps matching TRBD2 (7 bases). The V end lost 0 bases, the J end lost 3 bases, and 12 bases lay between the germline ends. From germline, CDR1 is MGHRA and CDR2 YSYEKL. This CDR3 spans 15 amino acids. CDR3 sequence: CASSQDRGAYYEQYF. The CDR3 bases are TGCGCCAGCAGCCAAGATCGGGGGGCCTACTACGAGCAGTACTTC.

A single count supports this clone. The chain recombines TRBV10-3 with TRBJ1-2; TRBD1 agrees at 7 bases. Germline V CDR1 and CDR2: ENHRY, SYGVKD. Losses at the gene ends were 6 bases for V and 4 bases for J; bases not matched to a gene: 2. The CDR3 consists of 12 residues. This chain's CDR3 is CAIRTGTYGYTF. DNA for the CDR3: TGTGCCATCAGGACAGGGACCTATGGCTACACCTTC.

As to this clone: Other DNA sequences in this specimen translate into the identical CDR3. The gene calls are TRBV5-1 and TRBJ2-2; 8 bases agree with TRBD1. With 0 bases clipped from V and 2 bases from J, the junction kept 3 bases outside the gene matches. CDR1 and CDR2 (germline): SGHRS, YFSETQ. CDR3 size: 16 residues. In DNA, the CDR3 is TGCGCCAGCAGCTTGGGGCAGGGGGCCAACACCGGGGAGCTGTTTTTT. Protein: CASSLGQGANTGELFF.

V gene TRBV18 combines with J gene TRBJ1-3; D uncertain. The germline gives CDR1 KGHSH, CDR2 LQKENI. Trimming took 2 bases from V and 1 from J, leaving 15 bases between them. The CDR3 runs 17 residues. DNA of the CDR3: TGTGCCAGCTCACCAGTAAGCCTAACGTTATCTGGAAACACCATATATTTT. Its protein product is CASSPVSLTLSGNTIYF.

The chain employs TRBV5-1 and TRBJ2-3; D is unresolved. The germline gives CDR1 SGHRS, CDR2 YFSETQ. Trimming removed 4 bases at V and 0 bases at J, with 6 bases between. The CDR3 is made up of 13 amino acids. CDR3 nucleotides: TGCGCCAGCAGCCTCTCTAGCACAGATACGCAGTATTTT. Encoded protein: CASSLSSTDTQYF.

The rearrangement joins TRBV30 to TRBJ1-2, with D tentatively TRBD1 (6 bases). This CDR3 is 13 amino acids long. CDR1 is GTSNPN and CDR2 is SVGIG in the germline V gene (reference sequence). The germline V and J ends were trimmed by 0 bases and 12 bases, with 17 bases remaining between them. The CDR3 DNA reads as TGTGCCTGGAGTGTACACAGGGAACCCTCCGACACCTTC. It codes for CAWSVHREPSDTF.

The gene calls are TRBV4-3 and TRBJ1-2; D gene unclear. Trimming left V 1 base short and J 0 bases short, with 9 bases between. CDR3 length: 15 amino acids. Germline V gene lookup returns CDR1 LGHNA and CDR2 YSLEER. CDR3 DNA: TGCGCCAGCAGCCAAGCCCAGAGGACTAACTATGGCTACACCTTC. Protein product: CASSQAQRTNYGYTF.

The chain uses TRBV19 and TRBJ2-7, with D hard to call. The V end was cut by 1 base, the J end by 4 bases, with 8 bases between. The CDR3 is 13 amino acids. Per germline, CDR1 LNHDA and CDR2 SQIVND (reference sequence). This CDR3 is CASSIGAEYEQYF. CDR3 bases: TGTGCCAGTAGTATAGGGGCCGAGTACGAGCAGTACTTC.

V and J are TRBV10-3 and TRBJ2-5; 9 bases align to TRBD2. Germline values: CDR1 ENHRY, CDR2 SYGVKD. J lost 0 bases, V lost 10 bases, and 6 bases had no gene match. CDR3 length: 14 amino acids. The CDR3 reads CATVQRGDQETQYF. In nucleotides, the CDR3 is TGTGCCACCGTCCAGCGGGGGGACCAAGAGACCCAGTACTTC.

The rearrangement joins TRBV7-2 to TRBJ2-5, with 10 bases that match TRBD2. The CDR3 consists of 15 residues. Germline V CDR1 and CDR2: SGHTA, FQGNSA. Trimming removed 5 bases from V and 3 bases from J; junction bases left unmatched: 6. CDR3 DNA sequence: TGTGCCAGCAGCCCCTCAGCGGGGGGGGAAGAGACCCAGTACTTC. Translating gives CASSPSAGGEETQYF.

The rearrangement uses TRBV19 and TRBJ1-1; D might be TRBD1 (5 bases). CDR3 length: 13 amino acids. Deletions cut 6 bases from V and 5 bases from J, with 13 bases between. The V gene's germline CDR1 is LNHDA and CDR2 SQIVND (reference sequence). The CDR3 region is CASSSGLRTEAFF. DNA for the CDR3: TGTGCCAGTAGCTCGGGACTTCGGACTGAAGCTTTCTTT.

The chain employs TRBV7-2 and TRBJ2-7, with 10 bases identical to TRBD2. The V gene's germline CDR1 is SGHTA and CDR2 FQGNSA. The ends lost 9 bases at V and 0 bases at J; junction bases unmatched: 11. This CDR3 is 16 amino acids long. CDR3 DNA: TGTGCCAGTGGGGTAGCGGGGGGCCTTAGCTCCTACGAGCAGTACTTC. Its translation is CASGVAGGLSSYEQYF.

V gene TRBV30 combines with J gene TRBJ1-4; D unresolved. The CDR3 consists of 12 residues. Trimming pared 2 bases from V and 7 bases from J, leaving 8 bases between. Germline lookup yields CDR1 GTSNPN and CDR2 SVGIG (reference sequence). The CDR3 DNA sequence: TGTGCCTGGAGTAAGTGGCCTGAAAAACTGTTTTTT. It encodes CAWSKWPEKLFF.

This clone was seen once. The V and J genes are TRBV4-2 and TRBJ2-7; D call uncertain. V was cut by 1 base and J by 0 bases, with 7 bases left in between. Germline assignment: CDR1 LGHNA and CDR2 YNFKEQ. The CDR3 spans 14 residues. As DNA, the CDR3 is TGTGCCAGCAGCCAAGTTCCCAGCTCCTACGAGCAGTACTTC. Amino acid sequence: CASSQVPSSYEQYF.

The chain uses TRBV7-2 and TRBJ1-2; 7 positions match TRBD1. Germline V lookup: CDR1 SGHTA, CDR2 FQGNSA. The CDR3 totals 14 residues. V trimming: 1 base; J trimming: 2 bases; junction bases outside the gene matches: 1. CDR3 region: CASSLGGGNYGYTF. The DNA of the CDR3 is TGTGCCAGCAGCTTAGGAGGGGGCAACTATGGCTACACCTTC.

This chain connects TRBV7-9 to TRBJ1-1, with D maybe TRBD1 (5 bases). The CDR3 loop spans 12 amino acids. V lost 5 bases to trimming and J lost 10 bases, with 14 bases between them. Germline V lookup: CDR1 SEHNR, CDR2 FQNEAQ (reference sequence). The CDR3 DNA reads TGTGCCAGCAGCCGGGGGGACGGAGGAGCTTTCTTT. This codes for CASSRGDGGAFF.

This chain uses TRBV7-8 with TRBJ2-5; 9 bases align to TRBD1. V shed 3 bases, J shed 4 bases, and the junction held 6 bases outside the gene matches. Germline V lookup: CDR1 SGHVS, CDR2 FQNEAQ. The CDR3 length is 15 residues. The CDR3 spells CASSFGTGLSETQYF. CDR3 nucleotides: TGTGCCAGCAGCTTCGGGACAGGGTTGTCAGAGACCCAGTACTTC.